Below are 3 T cell receptor beta chains sequenced from a single sample in a study of blood T cell repertoires in COVID-19. Data came from immunoSEQ multiplex PCR; TCRdb stores just in-frame clones and leaves some out. The sample lists some 99,000 clones, over 85% occurring once. Sequencing used peripheral blood. The origin of the receptors is a human donor with COVID-19, enrolled during active disease. The donor label of this sample is uncertain.

V is TRBV6-5 and J is TRBJ1-1; 8 bases are a match to TRBD1. CDR1 MNHEY and CDR2 SVGAGI come from the germline V gene. Germline trimming cut 6 bases from V and 7 bases from J; bases unmatched to any gene: 13. The CDR3 covers 15 residues. The CDR3 here is CASSPPRTGFVEAFF. CDR3 sequence (DNA): TGTGCCAGCAGCCCCCCCCGGACAGGGTTTGTTGAAGCTTTCTTT.

The chain combines TRBV19 with TRBJ2-5; the match to TRBD1 covers 7 bases. The CDR3 spans 14 residues. Germline V gives CDR1 LNHDA, CDR2 SQIVND (reference sequence). J was trimmed by 5 bases and V by 6 bases; bases with no gene match: 9. CDR3 residues: CASRSTGSRETQYF. CDR3 DNA: TGTGCCAGTAGGTCGACAGGGTCCCGGGAGACCCAGTACTTC.

The V call is TRBV5-1, the J call TRBJ1-5; a possible D gene is TRBD1 (5 bases). CDR1 SGHRS and CDR2 YFSETQ come from the germline V gene. V was shortened by 4 bases and J by 3 bases, with 11 bases between the two germline ends. The CDR3 totals 14 residues. The CDR3 loop is CASSPGIPNQPQHF. CDR3 in DNA: TGCGCCAGCAGCCCAGGGATCCCCAATCAGCCCCAGCATTTT.